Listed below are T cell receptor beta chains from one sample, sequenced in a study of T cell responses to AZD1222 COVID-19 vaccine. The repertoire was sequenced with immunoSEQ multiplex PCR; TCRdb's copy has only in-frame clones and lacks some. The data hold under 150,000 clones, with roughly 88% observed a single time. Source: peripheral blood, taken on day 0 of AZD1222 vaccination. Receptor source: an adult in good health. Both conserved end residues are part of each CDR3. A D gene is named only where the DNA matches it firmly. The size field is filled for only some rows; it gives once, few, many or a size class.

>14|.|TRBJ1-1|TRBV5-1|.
TGCGCCAGCAGCTTGGAACCGACTTGGACTGAAGCTTTCTTT
CASSLEPTWTEAFF
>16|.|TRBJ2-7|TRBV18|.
TGTGCCAGCTCAATCCTACCGGGACTTAGGTCCTACGAGCAGTACTTC
CASSILPGLRSYEQYF
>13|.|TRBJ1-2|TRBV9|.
TGTGCCAGCAGCCCAGGTGTTGTGGGAGGCTACACCTTC
CASSPGVVGGYTF
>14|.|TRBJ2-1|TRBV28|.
TGTGCCAGCAGTTTGCGAGGGTCCTACAATGAGCAGTTCTTC
CASSLRGSYNEQFF
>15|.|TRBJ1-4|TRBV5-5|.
TGTGCCAGCAGCCAATATGAACAGGGCGTAGAAAAACTGTTTTTT
CASSQYEQGVEKLFF
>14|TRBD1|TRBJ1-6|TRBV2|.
TGTGCCAGCAGTGGGGACAGCAAAAATTCACCCCTCCACTTT
CASSGDSKNSPLHF
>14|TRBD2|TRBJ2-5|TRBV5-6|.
TGTGCCAGCAGCCTAGCGGGGGTGGACGAGACCCAGTACTTC
CASSLAGVDETQYF
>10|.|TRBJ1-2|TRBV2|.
TGTGCCAGCAGTGGACATGGCTACACCTTC
CASSGHGYTF
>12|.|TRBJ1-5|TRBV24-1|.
TGTGCCACATCAGGTGGCAATCAGCCCCAGCATTTT
CATSGGNQPQHF
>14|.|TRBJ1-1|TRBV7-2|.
TGTGCCAGCAGCCCGACAGGATTGAACACTGAAGCTTTCTTT
CASSPTGLNTEAFF
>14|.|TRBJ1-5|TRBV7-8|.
TGTGCCAGCAGCAGTACAGGGAGCAATCAGCCCCAGCATTTT
CASSSTGSNQPQHF
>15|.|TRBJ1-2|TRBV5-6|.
TGTGCCAGCAGCTTGAGTCTCGGTCAGTCCTATGGCTACACCTTC
CASSLSLGQSYGYTF
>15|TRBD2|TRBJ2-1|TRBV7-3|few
TGTGCCAGCAGCTTAGTGGCGGGAGGCCTAAATGAGCAGTTCTTC
CASSLVAGGLNEQFF
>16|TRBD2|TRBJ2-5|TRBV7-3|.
TGTGCCAGCAGCGGCTCCGGGACTAGGGGAGTAGAGACCCAGTACTTC
CASSGSGTRGVETQYF
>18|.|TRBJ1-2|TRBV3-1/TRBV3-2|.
TGTGCCAGCAGCCAAGAATCGTGGTGGACTTCAGCTAACTATGGCTACACCTTC
CASSQESWWTSANYGYTF
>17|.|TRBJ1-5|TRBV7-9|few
TGTGCCAGCAGCTTGTTAAAGGGAGTCGGGGGCAATCAGCCCCAGCATTTT
CASSLLKGVGGNQPQHF
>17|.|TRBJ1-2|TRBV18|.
TGTGCCAGCTCACCACCAGTTGGCGACAGTTATAACTATGGCTACACCTTC
CASSPPVGDSYNYGYTF
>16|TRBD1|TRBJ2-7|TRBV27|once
TGTGCCAGCAGTTTCCGACGTCCCGGGACAGGGAACGAGCAGTACTTC
CASSFRRPGTGNEQYF
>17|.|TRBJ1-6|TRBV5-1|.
TGCGCCAGCAGCCCGGCCGGGGGAGCATCGTATAATTCACCCCTCCACTTT
CASSPAGGASYNSPLHF
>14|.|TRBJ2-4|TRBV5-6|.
TGTGCCAGCAGCTCAACAGGGGCCAAAAACATTCAGTACTTC
CASSSTGAKNIQYF
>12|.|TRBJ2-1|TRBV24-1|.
TGTGCCACCAAAGGACAGTACAATGAGCAGTTCTTC
CATKGQYNEQFF
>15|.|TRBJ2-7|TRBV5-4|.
TGTGCCAGCAGCTCGGAAAAGGGGAGCTCCTACGAGCAGTACTTC
CASSSEKGSSYEQYF
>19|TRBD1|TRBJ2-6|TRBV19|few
TGTGCCAGTAGTATCGCAGTCGGGACAGGGGACTCTGGGGCCAACGTCCTGACTTTC
CASSIAVGTGDSGANVLTF
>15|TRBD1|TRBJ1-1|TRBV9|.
TGTGCCAGCAGCGGGGACAGGGGGTTGAACACTGAAGCTTTCTTT
CASSGDRGLNTEAFF
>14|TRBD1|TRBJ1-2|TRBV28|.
TGTGCCAGCAGTTACCGGGACAGGTCCTATGGCTACACCTTC
CASSYRDRSYGYTF
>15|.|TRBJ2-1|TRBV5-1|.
TGCGCCAGCAGCTTGGTGGCAGGGACCCACAATGAGCAGTTCTTC
CASSLVAGTHNEQFF
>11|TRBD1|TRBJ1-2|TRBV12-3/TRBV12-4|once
TGTGCCAGCAGCCAGGGGGGTGGCTACACCTTC
CASSQGGGYTF
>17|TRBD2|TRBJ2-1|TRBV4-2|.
TGTGCCAGCAGCCAAGTCGGGACTAGCGGGGGCTACAATGAGCAGTTCTTC
CASSQVGTSGGYNEQFF
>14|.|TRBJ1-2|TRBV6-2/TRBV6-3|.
TGTGCCAGCAGTCGCCCCAGGGGCTACTATGGCTACACCTTC
CASSRPRGYYGYTF
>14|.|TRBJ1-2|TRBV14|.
TGTGCCAGCAGCCAAGCGCTGGGGAGGAGTGGCTACACCTTC
CASSQALGRSGYTF
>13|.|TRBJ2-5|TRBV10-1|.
TGCGCCAGCAGTGGAGACAGGCGGGAGACCCAGTACTTC
CASSGDRRETQYF
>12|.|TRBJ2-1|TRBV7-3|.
TGTGCCAGCAGCGGTAGCGGATCCCCGGGGATCTTC
CASSGSGSPGIF
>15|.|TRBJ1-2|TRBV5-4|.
TGTGCCAGCAGCTTGGAGGACATAGCTTTCTATGGCTACACCTTC
CASSLEDIAFYGYTF
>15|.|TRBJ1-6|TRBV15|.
TGTGCCACCAGCAGAGATCGGGATTTTAATTCACCCCTCCACTTT
CATSRDRDFNSPLHF
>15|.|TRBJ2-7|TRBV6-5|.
TGTGCCAGCAGTTACCCGCCCGGTGGTAAAAGCGAGCAGTACTTC
CASSYPPGGKSEQYF
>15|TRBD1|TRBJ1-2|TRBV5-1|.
TGCGCCAGCAGCCAAGGGACAGGGGGCAGCTATGGCTACACCTTC
CASSQGTGGSYGYTF
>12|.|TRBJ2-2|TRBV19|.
TGTGCCAGTAGTACCCAGACCGGGGAGCTGTTTTTT
CASSTQTGELFF
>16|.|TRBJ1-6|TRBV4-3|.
TGCGCCAGCAGCCAAGATAGGCAGGATAATAATTCACCCCTCCACTTT
CASSQDRQDNNSPLHF
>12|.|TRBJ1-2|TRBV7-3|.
TGTGCCAGCAGCGCGTCAGGTTTTGGCTACACCTTC
CASSASGFGYTF
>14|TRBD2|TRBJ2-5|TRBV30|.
TGTGCCTGGAGCGGACTAGCGGATCGGGAGACCCAGTACTTC
CAWSGLADRETQYF
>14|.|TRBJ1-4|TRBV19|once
TGTGCCAGTAGTGCCCCCGGGGCGGGGGAAAAACTGTTTTTT
CASSAPGAGEKLFF
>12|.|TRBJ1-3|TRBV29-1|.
TGCAGCGCCACGCCAGGTGGAAACACCATATATTTT
CSATPGGNTIYF
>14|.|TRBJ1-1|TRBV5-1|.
TGCGCCAGCAGCTTGGAATCCAGGGGAACTGAAGCTTTCTTT
CASSLESRGTEAFF
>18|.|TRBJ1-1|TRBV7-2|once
TGTGCCAGCAGCCCCCAAGGGAGCCTGGCGGGGAGGAACACTGAAGCTTTCTTT
CASSPQGSLAGRNTEAFF
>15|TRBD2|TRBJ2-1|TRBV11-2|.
TGTGCCAGCAGCCATACTAGCGGGAGGGGGAATGAGCAGTTCTTC
CASSHTSGRGNEQFF
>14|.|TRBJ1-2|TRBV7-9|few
TGTGCCAGCAGCCCAGAGAAGGCGACTTATGGCTACACCTTC
CASSPEKATYGYTF
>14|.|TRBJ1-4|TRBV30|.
TGTGCCTGGCAGCCCGGGCCACTAAATGAAAAACTGTTTTTT
CAWQPGPLNEKLFF
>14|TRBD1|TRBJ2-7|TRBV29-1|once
TGCAGCGTCAGCGCGACAGGGGCGAGCTACGAGCAGTACTTC
CSVSATGASYEQYF
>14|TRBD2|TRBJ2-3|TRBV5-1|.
TGCGCCAGCAATAGCGGGGCAGTCACAGATACGCAGTATTTT
CASNSGAVTDTQYF
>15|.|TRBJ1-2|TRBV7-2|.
TGTGCCAGCAGCTTAAATTTCCTGGCTAACTATGGCTACACCTTC
CASSLNFLANYGYTF
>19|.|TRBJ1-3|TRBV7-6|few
TGTGCCAGCAGCTCCCCGTTTCTTCGGCCCTCCTTTCCGCGAAACACCATATATTTT
CASSSPFLRPSFPRNTIYF
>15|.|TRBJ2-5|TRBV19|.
TGTGCCAGTAGTGGTCGGCAGGAGACTCAAGAGACCCAGTACTTC
CASSGRQETQETQYF
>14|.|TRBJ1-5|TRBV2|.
TGTGCCAGCAGCCGCAGGAATAGCAATCAGCCCCAGCATTTT
CASSRRNSNQPQHF
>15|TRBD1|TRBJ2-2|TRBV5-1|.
TGCGCCAGCAGTTGGGGACAGGAAAACACCGGGGAGCTGTTTTTT
CASSWGQENTGELFF
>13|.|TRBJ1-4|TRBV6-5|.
TGTGCCAGCTCAAGGGATATGGGAGAAAAACTGTTTTTT
CASSRDMGEKLFF
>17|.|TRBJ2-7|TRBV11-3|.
TGTGCCAGCAGCTTAGAAGGAATTACGGGACGGGTCCACGAGCAGTACTTC
CASSLEGITGRVHEQYF
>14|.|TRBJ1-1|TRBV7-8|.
TGTGCCAGCAGCTTAAGTTTCGGGAACACTGAAGCTTTCTTT
CASSLSFGNTEAFF
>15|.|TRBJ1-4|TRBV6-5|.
TGTGCCAGCAGAGACCCAGGGATTAAAGGTGAAAAACTGTTTTTT
CASRDPGIKGEKLFF
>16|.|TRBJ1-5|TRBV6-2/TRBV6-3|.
TGTGCCAGCAGTTACGAGAAGGGGCATAGCAATCAGCCCCAGCATTTT
CASSYEKGHSNQPQHF